These 6 T cell receptor beta chains share one sample of origin, sequenced in a study of cytomegalovirus exposure and HLA in healthy donors. A multiplex PCR was run with 60 Vbeta primers and 13 Jbeta primers. Data came from immunoSEQ multiplex PCR; TCRdb stores just in-frame clones and leaves some out. The profile shows 210,000 or so clones, roughly 84% of them singletons. The material sequenced was PBMCs. The receptors originated from a human donor in good health.

The CDR3 here is CASSLLADATGELFF. The CDR3 DNA is TGTGCCAGCAGTTTACTAGCGGACGCCACCGGGGAGCTGTTTTTT. The chain recombines TRBV27 with TRBJ2-2; 7 bases match TRBD2. Trimming removed 2 bases from V and 4 bases from J; junction bases left unmatched: 4. Germline values: CDR1 MNHEY, CDR2 SMNVEV (reference sequence). The CDR3 runs to 15 residues.

The chain couples TRBV14 to TRBJ2-1; D is uncertain. Germline loops: CDR1 SGHDN, CDR2 FVKESK. This CDR3 comprises 12 residues. The germline V and J ends were trimmed by 3 bases and 8 bases, with 8 bases remaining between them. CDR3: CASSHPIDEQFF. CDR3 coding DNA: TGTGCCAGCAGCCACCCTATAGATGAGCAGTTCTTC.

The chain joins TRBV7-9 to TRBJ2-1, with TRBD2 identical over 7 bases. V lost 1 base and J lost 8; bases outside the gene matches: 17. The CDR3 spans 18 residues. Germline CDR1 SEHNR, CDR2 FQNEAQ (reference sequence). CDR3 residues: CASSLGGFGGRAADEQFF. CDR3 bases: TGTGCCAGCAGCTTAGGTGGTTTTGGAGGGAGGGCCGCGGATGAGCAGTTCTTC.

In regard to this clone: The junction departs from the called germline gene at one end, perhaps through a read error. The chain joins TRBV7-9 to TRBJ1-2, with 9 bases aligning to TRBD1. There are 14 residues in the CDR3. The germline V gene encodes CDR1 SEHNR and CDR2 FQNEAQ (reference sequence). CDR3 sequence reads: CSSSSPRTGATFTF. As DNA, the CDR3 is TGTTCCAGCAGCTCCCCTCGGACAGGGGCAACCTTCACCTTC.

The chain recombines TRBV18 with TRBJ2-3; D not resolved. Germline-derived CDR1 and CDR2 are KGHSH and LQKENI. Trimming took 2 bases from V and 1 from J, leaving 7 bases between them. This CDR3 comprises 14 residues. The CDR3 region is CASSPTRGTDTQYF. The CDR3 bases are TGTGCCAGCTCACCAACGAGAGGCACAGATACGCAGTATTTT.

The J gene is TRBJ1-2, the V gene TRBV4-1; 7 bases are a match to TRBD1. After removal of 0 bases from V and 7 bases from J, the junction contained 8 bases not matched to a gene. There are 15 residues in the CDR3. The germline CDR1 and CDR2 sequences are MGHRA and YSYEKL. CDR3 in amino acids: CASSQEQGPRGGYTF. CDR3 DNA: TGCGCCAGCAGCCAAGAACAGGGGCCTCGGGGTGGCTACACCTTC.